The 20 T cell receptor beta chains below were found in one sample sequenced in a study of technical replicates of blood from a handful of donors. Repertoires were generated with immunoSEQ multiplex PCR, while TCRdb's copy carries only in-frame clones and drops some. Of some 99,000 clones in the sample, approximately 95% are singletons; the top ten hold around 0.21%. Sequencing was carried out using T cells isolated from PBMCs. These receptors were taken from a human donor in good health.

V is TRBV21-1 and J is TRBJ1-1; the D call in the table, TRBD1, was not verified against the DNA. TRBV21-1 is described as a pseudogene. The CDR3 runs to 15 residues. In nucleotides, the CDR3 is TGTGCCAGCAGCGCCCGACAGGGAAAGAACACTGAAGCTTTCTTT. It is translated as CASSARQGKNTEAFF.

The V call is TRBV2, the J call TRBJ2-7; D is unclear. The CDR3 covers 12 residues. V lost 8 bases, J lost 7 bases, and 15 bases lay in between. Per the germline V gene, CDR1 is SNHLY and CDR2 is FYNNEI. CDR3 loop: CASSTGTGEQYF. The CDR3 DNA follows: TGTGCCAGCTCGACGGGTACCGGGGAGCAGTACTTC. Combining the CDR3 with reference TRBV2 and TRBJ2-7 gives the whole variable domain EPEVTQTPSHQVTQMGQEVILRCVPISNHLYFYWYRQILGQKVEFLVSFYNNEISEKSEIFDDQFSVERPDGSNFTLKIRSTKLEDSAMYFCASSTGTGEQYFGPGTRLTVT.

The chain recombines TRBV27 with TRBJ2-3; 11 bases fit TRBD2. Looked up from germline, CDR1 is MNHEY and CDR2 is SMNVEV (reference sequence). This CDR3 is built from 16 residues. J gave up 5 bases and V 3 bases, and 7 bases lay outside the gene matches. Here the CDR3 reads CASSFFSGRAGDTQYF. In nucleotides, the CDR3 is TGTGCCAGCAGTTTTTTTAGCGGGAGGGCAGGAGATACGCAGTATTTT.

The gene calls are TRBV11-2 and TRBJ1-2; D possibly corresponds to TRBD1 (6 bases). The CDR3 extends over 13 amino acids. The germline gives CDR1 SGHAT, CDR2 FQNNGV. The ends were cut back, 5 bases at V and 7 bases at J, with 14 bases in the middle. DNA of the CDR3: TGTGCCAGCAGCCCTCAGGGGTCCGTTGGCTACACCTTC. This sequence encodes CASSPQGSVGYTF.

V usage is TRBV19 and J usage is TRBJ2-3, with 8 bases that match TRBD2. This CDR3 is 20 amino acids long. The ends lost 4 bases at V and 2 bases at J; junction bases unmatched: 20. The germline CDR1 and CDR2 sequences are LNHDA and SQIVND (reference sequence). CDR3: CASSTTRGGKTGRTTDTQYF. The CDR3 DNA reads as TGTGCCAGTAGTACTACCCGGGGGGGAAAGACAGGCCGCACCACAGATACGCAGTATTTT. The full variable domain, its missing parts supplied by reference TRBV19 and TRBJ2-3, is DGGITQSPKYLFRKEGQNVTLSCEQNLNHDAMYWYRQDPGQGLRLIYYSQIVNDFQKGDIAEGYSVSREKKESFPLTVTSAQKNPTAFYLCASSTTRGGKTGRTTDTQYFGPGTRLTVL.

This rearrangement joins TRBV5-1 to TRBJ2-7, with TRBD2 matching 16 bases. This CDR3 has 17 residues. Germline V gene lookup returns CDR1 SGHRS and CDR2 YFSETQ. The V and J ends lost 4 bases and 6 bases, in that order; junction bases with no gene match: 10. CDR3 amino acids: CASSGGLAGGPSAEQYF. The CDR3 DNA is TGCGCCAGCAGCGGGGGACTAGCGGGGGGGCCCTCCGCCGAGCAGTACTTC.

The chain has TRBV2 and TRBJ1-3, with D possibly matching TRBD1 (6 bases). Germline V lookup: CDR1 SNHLY, CDR2 FYNNEI. The CDR3 is made up of 17 amino acids. The V and J ends lost 4 bases and 1 base respectively, with 17 bases between them. The CDR3 DNA is TGTGCCAGCAGTGTACAGGGTTTGGTCTCTTCTGGAAACACCATATATTTT. It encodes CASSVQGLVSSGNTIYF. Drawing the rest from reference TRBV2 and TRBJ1-3, the complete variable domain is EPEVTQTPSHQVTQMGQEVILRCVPISNHLYFYWYRQILGQKVEFLVSFYNNEISEKSEIFDDQFSVERPDGSNFTLKIRSTKLEDSAMYFCASSVQGLVSSGNTIYFGEGSWLTVV.

This clone was detected once. The chain employs TRBV5-1 and TRBJ1-3, with a possible D match to TRBD1 (5 bases). Trimming left V 3 bases short and J 2 bases short, with 15 bases between. From germline, CDR1 is SGHRS and CDR2 YFSETQ. This CDR3 is built from 16 residues. The chain's CDR3 is CASSSFPGDAGNTIYF. CDR3 DNA: TGCGCCAGCAGCTCCTTTCCGGGGGACGCTGGAAACACCATATATTTT.

On this clone: The junction and the germline gene differ at one end; a read error may be behind it. This specimen includes other DNA sequences encoding the same CDR3. This rearrangement joins TRBV7-9 to TRBJ2-7; the D gene is possibly TRBD2 (5 bases). CDR3 length equals 12 residues. Germline CDR1 is SEHNR and CDR2 is FQNEAQ (reference sequence). The CDR3 DNA sequence: TGTGCCAGCAGCCCTAGCCCCTACGAGCAATACTTC. Translation: CASSPSPYEQYF.

V gene TRBV25-1 combines with J gene TRBJ2-3; possible D gene TRBD2, 5 bases. CDR1 is MGHDK, CDR2 SYGVNS, per germline. Trimming pared 3 bases from V and 2 bases from J, leaving 15 bases between. The length of the CDR3 is 16 residues. Here the CDR3 DNA reads TGTGCCAGCAGTGAGCCGGACTTGATCCCCACAGATACGCAGTATTTT. It is translated as CASSEPDLIPTDTQYF.

The V gene is TRBV5-1, the J gene TRBJ1-1, with no clear D. Trimming took 1 base from V and 1 from J, leaving 14 bases between them. Germline loops: CDR1 SGHRS, CDR2 YFSETQ. The CDR3 consists of 16 residues. CDR3 sequence reads: CASSLPPSTSNTEAFF. DNA for the CDR3: TGCGCCAGCAGCTTGCCCCCCTCTACTTCGAACACTGAAGCTTTCTTT.

J is TRBJ2-5 and V is TRBV4-1; D gene unclear. The V end was cut by 0 bases, the J end by 10 bases, with 6 bases between. The CDR3 extends over 11 amino acids. Germline V gives CDR1 MGHRA, CDR2 YSYEKL. CDR3 DNA: TGCGCCAGCAGCCAAGAAAGAGGCCAGTACTTC. Protein: CASSQERGQYF.

The genes are TRBV28 and TRBJ1-5; tentative D call: TRBD1 (6 bases). Per the germline V gene, CDR1 is MDHEN and CDR2 is SYDVKM. Trimming stripped 7 bases from V and 2 bases from J, with 21 bases between. The CDR3 contains 17 residues. CDR3 DNA: TGTGCCAGCATTTCAGGGGCCCAACCCGATGGCAATCAGCCCCAGCATTTT. The encoded protein is CASISGAQPDGNQPQHF.

The chain joins TRBV7-9 to TRBJ1-5; no clear D. The CDR3 runs to 14 residues. Germline assignment: CDR1 SEHNR and CDR2 FQNEAQ (reference sequence). Trimming left V 8 bases short and J 0 bases short, with 11 bases between. Here the CDR3 DNA reads TGTGCCAGCGGTTGGGCAAGTAGCAATCAGCCCCAGCATTTT. Translated, it gives CASGWASSNQPQHF.

The chain is built from TRBV5-4 and TRBJ1-2; no definite D call. V gave up 4 bases and J gave up 6 bases, with 13 bases separating them. This CDR3 comprises 13 residues. CDR1 is SGHNT and CDR2 is YYREEE in the germline V gene (reference sequence). The CDR3 region is CASSQQTPNGYTF. CDR3 bases: TGTGCCAGCAGCCAACAAACACCGAATGGCTACACCTTC.

The chain carries TRBV18 and TRBJ1-2, with 9 bases aligning to TRBD1. V shed 2 bases and J 4 bases; nucleotides not matched to a gene: 8. The germline V gene encodes CDR1 KGHSH and CDR2 LQKENI. The CDR3 covers 16 residues. The CDR3 region is CASSPKGQGSSYGYTF. The CDR3 DNA reads as TGTGCCAGCTCACCAAAGGGACAGGGATCTTCCTATGGCTACACCTTC.

The chain has TRBV10-3 and TRBJ2-2; 12 bases map to TRBD2. J lost 9 bases, V lost 0 bases, and 2 bases had no gene match. The CDR3 runs 15 residues. CDR1 and CDR2 (germline): ENHRY, SYGVKD. The CDR3 nucleotides read TGTGCCATCAGTGAGTCGACTAGCGGGAGACGGGAGCTGTTTTTT. Translating gives CAISESTSGRRELFF.

The CDR3 spells CASSSSWESEQFF. The CDR3 nucleotides read TGTGCCAGCAGCTCTAGTTGGGAGAGTGAGCAGTTCTTC. V and J are TRBV7-9 and TRBJ2-1, with a weak D call TRBD2 (5 bases). V lost 4 bases, J lost 9 bases, and 13 bases lay in between. The CDR3 loop spans 13 amino acids. Germline V gives CDR1 SEHNR, CDR2 FQNEAQ (reference sequence).

The chain joins TRBV7-2 to TRBJ1-2; 9 bases fit TRBD1. After removal of 5 bases from V and 8 bases from J, the junction contained 12 bases not matched to a gene. This CDR3 has 15 residues. Germline V lookup: CDR1 SGHTA, CDR2 FQGNSA. The CDR3 region has the DNA TGTGCCAGCAGCCAATCTACCGGGACAGGGAGCGGCTACACCTTC. This gives the protein CASSQSTGTGSGYTF.

The V gene is TRBV4-2, the J gene TRBJ2-7; 10 nucleotides align to TRBD1. The germline V gene encodes CDR1 LGHNA and CDR2 YNFKEQ. J was trimmed by 3 bases and V by 5 bases; bases with no gene match: 7. The CDR3 is 15 residues long. The CDR3 is CASSSETGGDYEQYF. In nucleotides, the CDR3 is TGTGCCAGCAGCTCCGAGACAGGGGGCGACTACGAGCAGTACTTC.